This TCR beta chain was profiled in a study of shared clonotypes between healthy human individuals. Study conclusions and caveats: Sharing across four donors was highest in naive CD4 (around 5%) and lowest in memory CD8 (approximately 0.4%).

Clones were sequenced by immunoSEQ multiplex PCR, and TCRdb holds only the in-frame ones, with some missing. The repertoire includes roughly 1 million clones, roughly 80% of them detected once, and less than 1.5% sits in the top ten. The V gene's germline CDR1 is GTSNPN and CDR2 SVGIG (reference sequence). Trimming stripped 3 bases from V and 1 base from J, with 5 bases between. This CDR3 comprises 12 residues. Worth noting for this clone: No antigen is known for it. Different DNA sequences within this sample yield the same CDR3.

The specimen was memory CD4+ T cells sorted from blood. Subset given: CD45RA-negative fraction. The sequence was collected from a man between 18 and 35 years old in good health. The chain is built from TRBV30 and TRBJ2-3; D call uncertain. The DNA of the CDR3 is TGTGCCTGGAGCCAAGGCACAGATACGCAGTATTTT. This sequence encodes CAWSQGTDTQYF.